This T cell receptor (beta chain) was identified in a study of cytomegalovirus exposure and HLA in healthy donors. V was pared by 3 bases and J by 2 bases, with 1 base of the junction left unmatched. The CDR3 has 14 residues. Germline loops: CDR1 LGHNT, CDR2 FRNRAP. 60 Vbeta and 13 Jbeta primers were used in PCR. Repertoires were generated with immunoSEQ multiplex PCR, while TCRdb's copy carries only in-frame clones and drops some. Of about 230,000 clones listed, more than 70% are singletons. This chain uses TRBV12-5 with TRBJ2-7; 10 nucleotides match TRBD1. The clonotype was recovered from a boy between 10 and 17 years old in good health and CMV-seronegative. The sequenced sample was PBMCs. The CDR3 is CASGFDRGPYEQYF. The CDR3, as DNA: TGTGCTAGTGGTTTCGACAGGGGGCCCTACGAGCAGTACTTC.